The count of the clone carrying this T cell receptor (beta chain) is one. Antigen: not known. Time point noted: cycle 4 day 1 (C4D1), after six to seven weeks of nivolumab. Following autologous stem cell transplantation, relapse occurred in every patient, and exposure to brentuximab vedotin varied. Each best response was a complete response, a partial response or progressive disease. Data came from immunoSEQ multiplex PCR; TCRdb stores just in-frame clones and leaves some out. The table lists over 25,000 clones, approximately 67% of them singletons. This sample was taken from a study of PD-1 blockade in classical Hodgkin lymphoma. Study-level results: Why repertoires differed is undefined; disease activity or prior therapy possibly contributed. Patients starting nivolumab less than 1 year after ASCT had lower diversity and were excluded from later analyses.

The receptor comes from a human donor with classical Hodgkin lymphoma. This sample comprised peripheral blood mononuclear cells (PBMCs), obtained before the fourth cycle of nivolumab.

CDR3 in DNA: TGTGCCAGCAGTTCACTCGGGACTGCGGGGCATTTT. Protein: CASSSLGTAGHF. This chain links TRBV6-1 with TRBJ1-5; D may be TRBD1 (5 bases). V was shortened by 5 bases and J by 15 bases, with 17 bases between the two germline ends. The V gene's germline CDR1 is MNHNS and CDR2 SASEGT. There are 12 residues in the CDR3.